The 28 T cell receptor beta chains reported below all come from one sample, sequenced in a study of T-cell memory formation after mild COVID-19. Each CDR3 protein gets one entry after TCRdb re-called the 5' RACE reads with MiXCR. This table holds over 500,000 distinct CDR3 sequences, roughly a sixth found once. Source material: PBMCs or a T cell subset sorted from them (not recorded which). These receptors were taken from an adult woman who had mild COVID-19 (a few samples of this study predate the infection). Cell type and time point are not known.

The gene calls are TRBV2 and TRBJ1-2; no definite D call. Germline values: CDR1 SNHLY, CDR2 FYNNEI. The CDR3 is 14 amino acids. V shed 1 base and J shed 2 bases, with 8 bases lying between them. The CDR3 is CASSEEGLNYGYTF. CDR3 in DNA: TGTGCCAGCAGTGAAGAGGGCCTGAACTATGGCTACACCTTC. Drawing the rest from reference TRBV2 and TRBJ1-2, the complete variable domain is EPEVTQTPSHQVTQMGQEVILRCVPISNHLYFYWYRQILGQKVEFLVSFYNNEISEKSEIFDDQFSVERPDGSNFTLKIRSTKLEDSAMYFCASSEEGLNYGYTFGSGTRLTVV.

The V call is TRBV9, the J call TRBJ2-3; no definite D call. Germline CDR1 SGDLS, CDR2 YYNGEE. There are 16 residues in the CDR3. The V end was cut by 3 bases, the J end by 2 bases, with 16 bases between. Here the CDR3 DNA reads TGTGCCAGCAGCGCAGAAAGTACTACTCTCACAGATACGCAGTATTTT. It encodes CASSAESTTLTDTQYF.

The rearrangement joins TRBV15 to TRBJ2-5; 11 nucleotides line up with TRBD1. The CDR3 has 14 residues. The ends lost 5 bases at V and 4 bases at J; junction bases unmatched: 3. CDR1 and CDR2 (germline): LNHNV, YYDKDF (reference sequence). The CDR3: CATSWTGGGETQYF. In DNA, the CDR3 is TGTGCCACCAGCTGGACAGGGGGCGGAGAGACCCAGTACTTC.

This clonotype was seen a few times. The chain combines TRBV20-1 with TRBJ1-5, with D unclear. CDR1 is DFQATT and CDR2 is SNEGSKA in the germline V gene (reference sequence). The CDR3 is 13 residues long. V was cut by 2 bases and J by 3 bases, with 8 bases left in between. CDR3 sequence: CSARRGFNQPQHF. CDR3 coding DNA: TGCAGTGCTAGACGAGGGTTCAATCAGCCCCAGCATTTT.

The rearrangement links TRBV7-2 to TRBJ2-1, with a possible D match to TRBD1 (6 bases). The germline V gene has CDR1 SGHTA and CDR2 FQGNSA. Trimming pared 2 bases from V and 8 bases from J, leaving 16 bases between. CDR3 length: 15 amino acids. CDR3 sequence (DNA): TGTGCCAGCAGCTTACGCCGCCCAAGGGGGTATGAGCAGTTCTTC. This sequence encodes CASSLRRPRGYEQFF.

This clonotype appeared many times. J is TRBJ2-2 and V is TRBV5-1; maybe TRBD1 (6 bases). The length of the CDR3 is 15 residues. Between the trimmed V and J ends, which lost 4 bases and 4 bases, there was a span of 14 bases. Per germline, CDR1 SGHRS and CDR2 YFSETQ. CDR3: CASSPGQTGTGELFF. The CDR3 region has the DNA TGCGCCAGCAGCCCTGGACAGACTGGCACCGGGGAGCTGTTTTTT.

The sample holds a few counts of this clonotype. This sequence joins TRBV10-3 and TRBJ2-1, with D maybe TRBD1 (6 bases). The V end was cut by 2 bases, the J end by 3 bases, with 20 bases between. The CDR3 is 18 amino acids. Germline V gene sequence: CDR1 ENHRY, CDR2 SYGVKD. CDR3 in DNA: TGTGCCATCAGTGAGAGTGGCCGTAATCAGGGGATCTACAATGAGCAGTTCTTC. This sequence encodes CAISESGRNQGIYNEQFF.

This rearrangement joins TRBV4-3 to TRBJ2-1; D is ambiguous. The germline V and J ends were trimmed by 0 bases and 10 bases, with 10 bases remaining between them. Germline loops: CDR1 LGHNA, CDR2 YSLEER. The CDR3 totals 13 residues. CDR3 protein: CASSQEEAREQFF. The CDR3 DNA sequence: TGCGCCAGCAGCCAAGAGGAAGCCCGAGAGCAGTTCTTC.

The J gene is TRBJ2-7, the V gene TRBV9; TRBD1 agrees at 7 bases. V lost 0 bases and J lost 0; bases outside the gene matches: 3. Germline V gives CDR1 SGDLS, CDR2 YYNGEE. The CDR3 totals 15 residues. The CDR3 DNA reads as TGTGCCAGCAGCGTAGATGGGGACAGCTCCTACGAGCAGTACTTC. Its translation is CASSVDGDSSYEQYF.

This clonotype appeared a few times. The chain links TRBV20-1 to TRBJ1-1, with D perhaps TRBD1 (5 bases). The CDR3 totals 15 residues. Germline values: CDR1 DFQATT, CDR2 SNEGSKA (reference sequence). The V and J ends lost 4 bases and 3 bases respectively, with 18 bases between them. The CDR3 is CSAIGQSGAYTEAFF. CDR3 DNA sequence: TGCAGTGCTATTGGTCAGTCTGGGGCTTACACTGAAGCTTTCTTT.

This clonotype was found a few times. This chain joins TRBV12-3 or TRBV12-4 and TRBJ1-4, with a tentative D call TRBD1 (6 bases). The CDR3 is 13 residues long. V was shortened by 3 bases and J by 8 bases, with 10 bases between the two germline ends. The CDR3 loop is CASSFQGREKLFF. The DNA of the CDR3 is TGTGCCAGCAGTTTCCAGGGGAGGGAAAAACTGTTTTTT.

The rearrangement links TRBV6-5 to TRBJ1-6; D unresolved. Germline V CDR1 and CDR2: MNHEY, SVGAGI. The V gene lost 6 bases and the J gene lost 14 bases, with 11 bases spanning the gap. CDR3 length: 11 amino acids. CDR3 DNA: TGTGCCAGCAGCCACGAGGGTTCCCTCCACTTT. It codes for CASSHEGSLHF.

This clonotype was observed a few times. This chain connects TRBV5-4 to TRBJ2-2; 14 bases align to TRBD2. Trimming cost V 4 bases and J 6 bases; bases outside gene matches: 11. CDR3 length: 18 residues. CDR1 and CDR2 (germline): SGHNT, YYREEE (reference sequence). CDR3 region: CASSPPHGTSGGSGELFF. The DNA of the CDR3 is TGTGCCAGCAGCCCACCCCACGGGACTAGCGGGGGTTCCGGGGAGCTGTTTTTT. Using reference TRBV5-4 and TRBJ2-2 for the parts outside the CDR3, the full variable domain is ETGVTQSPTHLIKTRGQQVTLRCSSQSGHNTVSWYQQALGQGPQFIFQYYREEENGRGNFPPRFSGLQFPNYSSELNVNALELDDSALYLCASSPPHGTSGGSGELFFGEGSRLTVL.

J is TRBJ2-1 and V is TRBV7-9; TRBD2 aligns across 12 bases. This CDR3 is built from 18 residues. Germline V gene lookup returns CDR1 SEHNR and CDR2 FQNEAQ (reference sequence). J gave up 7 bases and V 1 base, and 11 bases lay outside the gene matches. CDR3 in DNA: TGTGCCAGCAGCTTAGTCAGGGGGAGGACTAGCGGGACGAATGAGCAGTTCTTC. Amino acids: CASSLVRGRTSGTNEQFF.

The chain employs TRBV5-1 and TRBJ1-1; D ambiguous. The germline gives CDR1 SGHRS, CDR2 YFSETQ. Trimming removed 0 bases from V and 0 bases from J, with 6 bases in between. The length of the CDR3 is 14 residues. CDR3 residues: CASSLADMNTEAFF. CDR3 nucleotide sequence: TGCGCCAGCAGCTTGGCAGACATGAACACTGAAGCTTTCTTT. The full variable domain, completed using reference TRBV5-1 and TRBJ1-1, is KAGVTQTPRYLIKTRGQQVTLSCSPISGHRSVSWYQQTPGQGLQFLFEYFSETQRNKGNFPGRFSGRQFSNSRSEMNVSTLELGDSALYLCASSLADMNTEAFFGQGTRLTVV.

The table lists this clonotype with many counts. The chain couples TRBV6-5 to TRBJ1-2; 7 nucleotides align to TRBD1. Trimming cost V 6 bases and J 2 bases; bases outside gene matches: 9. Looked up from germline, CDR1 is MNHEY and CDR2 is SVGAGI. The CDR3 is 15 amino acids. The CDR3 sequence is CASSTARQGNYGYTF. The DNA of the CDR3 is TGTGCCAGCAGCACGGCCCGACAGGGCAACTATGGCTACACCTTC.

On this clonotype: Because it lacks the conserved phenylalanine or tryptophan at the end, this CDR3 is likely a read error. The genes are TRBV18 and TRBJ1-2; TRBD1 agrees at 8 bases. Germline CDR1 reads KGHSH; CDR2 reads LQKENI. The CDR3 contains 16 residues. Trimming removed 6 bases from V and 3 bases from J; junction bases left unmatched: 12. CDR3 nucleotides: TGTGCCAGCTCCGACCTATTCGAACAGGGGGACTATGGCTACACCTCC. This sequence encodes CASSDLFEQGDYGYTS.

The chain combines TRBV12-3 or TRBV12-4 with TRBJ2-5; 10 bases agree with TRBD1. V trimming: 1 base; J trimming: 2 bases; junction bases outside the gene matches: 4. There are 16 residues in the CDR3. The CDR3 nucleotides are TGTGCCAGCAGTTTAGGATCGGACAGGGGGCAAGAGACCCAGTACTTC. Protein: CASSLGSDRGQETQYF.

The chain couples TRBV7-2 to TRBJ1-6, with D perhaps TRBD1 (5 bases). V gave up 6 bases and J gave up 5 bases, with 14 bases separating them. CDR1 SGHTA and CDR2 FQGNSA come from the germline V gene. The CDR3 length is 15 residues. The CDR3 coding sequence is TGTGCCAGCAGTTCACTGGGGGGAAATAATTCACCCCTCCACTTT. Residues: CASSSLGGNNSPLHF.

The chain couples TRBV5-5 to TRBJ2-3; tentative D call: TRBD1 (6 bases). The V gene lost 1 base and the J gene lost 1 base, with 10 bases spanning the gap. This CDR3 region has 15 residues. From germline, CDR1 is SGHKS and CDR2 YYEKEE (reference sequence). The CDR3 bases are TGTGCCAGCAGCTTGTTCGGGACACGCACAGATACGCAGTATTTT. It is translated as CASSLFGTRTDTQYF.

This clonotype has a handful of counts. This chain joins TRBV23-1 and TRBJ2-5; 9 positions agree with TRBD2. TRBV23-1 is an ORF for which the function is uncertain. This CDR3 is built from 14 residues. J was trimmed by 7 bases and V by 7 bases; bases with no gene match: 10. The CDR3 protein is CASIGGLAKGTQYF. The CDR3 DNA follows: TGCGCCAGCATAGGTGGACTAGCGAAAGGGACCCAGTACTTC.

This clonotype came up a few times. This sequence joins TRBV7-8 and TRBJ1-4; no reliable D call. There are 13 residues in the CDR3. V lost 5 bases and J lost 7, with 11 bases in between. Germline V gene sequence: CDR1 SGHVS, CDR2 FQNEAQ. CDR3 sequence reads: CASSRGVGEKLFF. CDR3 nucleotide sequence: TGTGCCAGCAGCCGTGGGGTGGGTGAAAAACTGTTTTTT.

There are a few counts of this clonotype. This chain links TRBV18 with TRBJ2-7; 13 bases agree with TRBD2. Unmatched junction bases numbered 12, after V lost 5 bases and J lost 2 bases. Germline V gene data show CDR1 as KGHSH and CDR2 as LQKENI. The CDR3 sequence is 18 residues long. This chain's CDR3 is CASSRAGTSGANPYEQYF. CDR3 sequence (DNA): TGTGCCAGCTCAAGAGCCGGGACTAGCGGGGCTAATCCCTACGAGCAGTACTTC. The full variable domain, completed using reference TRBV18 and TRBJ2-7, is NAGVMQNPRHLVRRRGQEARLRCSPMKGHSHVYWYRQLPEEGLKFMVYLQKENIIDESGMPKERFSAEFPKEGPSILRIQQVVRGDSAAYFCASSRAGTSGANPYEQYFGPGTRLTVT.

This chain connects TRBV5-1 to TRBJ1-1; D is perhaps TRBD1 (5 bases). Germline values: CDR1 SGHRS, CDR2 YFSETQ. The V and J ends lost 4 bases and 0 bases respectively, with 10 bases between them. The CDR3 spans 14 residues. The CDR3 protein is CASSHRTVNTEAFF. CDR3 bases: TGCGCCAGCAGCCACAGGACCGTGAACACTGAAGCTTTCTTT.

The chain links TRBV15 to TRBJ1-1; no definite D call. The V gene's germline CDR1 is LNHNV and CDR2 YYDKDF (reference sequence). The CDR3 loop spans 14 amino acids. The V end was cut by 1 base, the J end by 1 base, with 7 bases between. Written as DNA, the CDR3 is TGTGCCACCAGCAGAGCGTGGGGGAACACTGAAGCTTTCTTT. This encodes CATSRAWGNTEAFF.

In its sample, this clonotype was seen a few times. The chain joins TRBV30 to TRBJ2-1, with 7 bases matching TRBD2. The CDR3 contains 15 residues. Germline CDR1 reads GTSNPN; CDR2 reads SVGIG (reference sequence). The V segment lost 2 bases and the J segment 4 bases; nucleotides outside the gene matches: 8. The CDR3 sequence is CAWSSGLGLYNEQFF. The CDR3 nucleotides read TGTGCCTGGAGTAGCGGACTAGGCCTATACAATGAGCAGTTCTTC.

The chain combines TRBV12-3 or TRBV12-4 with TRBJ1-1, with D unresolved. The V end lost 3 bases, the J end lost 6 bases, and 8 bases lay between the germline ends. The CDR3 loop spans 12 amino acids. DNA for the CDR3: TGTGCCAGCAGTTTTCGGCACGCTGAAGCTTTCTTT. Translated: CASSFRHAEAFF.

This clonotype has just a few counts. The chain has TRBV5-1 and TRBJ2-7, with 7 bases that match TRBD1. CDR1 and CDR2 (germline): SGHRS, YFSETQ. The CDR3 sequence is 14 residues long. Trimming removed 1 base from V and 11 bases from J; junction bases left unmatched: 12. The CDR3: CASSLSGQATKEYF. CDR3 DNA: TGCGCCAGCAGCTTGTCCGGACAGGCCACCAAAGAGTACTTC.